This TCR beta chain was obtained from a study of OX40 agonist ivuxolimab in advanced cancers. CDR1 and CDR2 (germline): MGHRA, YSYEKL. The CDR3 has 13 amino acids. V dropped 1 base and J dropped 7 bases, with 10 bases sitting between them. The protocol was immunoSEQ multiplex PCR, while the TCRdb copy is restricted to in-frame clones and leaves out a portion. This repertoire shows about 71,000 clones, about 81% found once; its top ten account for 5%. This sequence joins TRBV4-1 and TRBJ1-2; no definite D call. The origin of this receptor is an adult with an advanced solid tumor such as melanoma, head and neck, liver or kidney cancer. This specimen was CD4+ or CD8+ T cells sorted from blood, taken in a trial of the OX40 agonist ivuxolimab. The CDR3 reads CASSQVRDGGYTF. CDR3 sequence (DNA): TGCGCCAGCAGCCAAGTAAGGGATGGTGGCTACACCTTC.